This T cell receptor beta chain was sequenced in a study of T cell responses to AZD1222 COVID-19 vaccine. Study-level points and caveats: Just a handful of AZD1222 recipients were seropositive at baseline.

With regard to this clone: No antigen is known for it.

The method was immunoSEQ multiplex PCR; TCRdb's version includes in-frame clones alone and lacks a portion of them. This sample has some 150,000 clones, with almost 95% found just once. This clonotype was obtained from an adult who received the AZD1222 COVID-19 vaccine. Sequencing was performed on peripheral blood, taken 28 days after the second AZD1222 dose.

Here the CDR3 reads CASSLGMTYEQYF. As DNA, the CDR3 is TGTGCCAGCAGCTTAGGTATGACCTACGAGCAGTACTTC. The chain is built from TRBV11-2 and TRBJ2-7, with D hard to call. CDR3 length: 13 residues. Trimming pared 1 base from V and 2 bases from J, leaving 6 bases between. The germline CDR1 and CDR2 sequences are SGHAT and FQNNGV.